The entry below describes one TCR beta chain. Treatment described: randomized to nivolumab then ipilimumab (arm A) or the reverse (arm B). Patients had received no earlier DNA-damaging chemotherapy. From thawed PBMCs, live CD3+CD8+ cells negative for CD19 and CD56 were sorted. Libraries were prepared by immunoSEQ multiplex PCR; TCRdb keeps only in-frame clonotypes and omits some of them. The sample consists of around 18,000 clones, roughly 66% of them appearing once. These data are taken from a study of sequential checkpoint blockade in melanoma. About the study: Maintenance nivolumab came after either treatment sequence.

The sample here was CD8+ T cells sorted from blood (inferred from file names), taken from a patient given nivolumab and ipilimumab in sequence. This receptor was taken from a human donor with melanoma.

The CDR3 region is CASSLGQRNYEQYF. In DNA form, the CDR3 reads TGCGCCAGCAGCTTGGGACAGCGAAACTACGAGCAGTACTTC. This chain links TRBV5-1 with TRBJ2-7, with D tentatively TRBD1 (5 bases). With 0 bases removed from V and 3 bases from J, the gap between germline ends came to 10 bases. This CDR3 is 14 amino acids long. CDR1 and CDR2 (germline): SGHRS, YFSETQ.